One sample yielded the 15 T cell receptor beta chains listed below, sequenced in a study of CXCR3-negative and CXCR3-positive naive CD8 T cells. Preparation of TRB cDNA libraries relied on 5' RACE carrying UMI labels. One entry per CDR3 protein, without DNA, is what TCRdb gives after re-calling the 5' RACE reads. This sample's table reports about 58,000 distinct CDR3 sequences. Sequenced sample: naive CXCR3- CD8+ T cells from blood. Sample subset: CD45RO-CCR7+CD27+CD95- naive CD8+ T cells lacking CXCR3 (TNR3-). These receptors were collected from a human donor in good health. Some clones in this sample may be carry-over from other donors' samples.

V and J are TRBV29-1 and TRBJ2-1; with no DNA, the TCRdb D assignment of TRBD2 cannot be verified. Per the germline V gene, CDR1 is SQVTM and CDR2 is ANQGSEA. The CDR3 contains 15 residues. The CDR3 protein is CSVDLDYQFYNEQFF.

J is TRBJ2-1 and V is TRBV6-4; TCRdb outputs TRBD2, but without DNA this stays unchecked. CDR1 is MRHNA, CDR2 SNTAGT, per germline. This CDR3 has 15 residues. CDR3 loop: CASSDRLAGSDEQFF.

This sequence joins TRBV7-3 and TRBJ1-1; TCRdb names TRBD1, which stays unverified in the absence of DNA. CDR3 size: 15 residues. Germline loops: CDR1 SGHTA, CDR2 FQGTGA. This chain's CDR3 is CASSLTRGANTEAFF.

The chain uses TRBV4-1 and TRBJ1-1; with no DNA, the TCRdb D assignment of TRBD1 cannot be verified. The germline V gene encodes CDR1 MGHRA and CDR2 YSYEKL. The CDR3 is made up of 16 amino acids. The CDR3 loop reads CASSQDGRGQVNKAFF.

V and J are TRBV5-1 and TRBJ2-3; TCRdb's D call, TRBD2, is unchecked because there is no DNA. CDR1 SGHRS and CDR2 YFSETQ come from the germline V gene. This CDR3 region has 15 residues. The CDR3 sequence: CASSLGSGGTDTQYF.

The rearrangement uses TRBV25-1 and TRBJ2-3; with no DNA, the TCRdb D assignment of TRBD1 cannot be verified. CDR3 length: 16 residues. The germline CDR1 and CDR2 sequences are MGHDK and SYGVNS. The CDR3 spells CASSEKDSRFTDTQYF.

The gene calls are TRBV14 and TRBJ1-1; with no DNA, the TCRdb D assignment of TRBD1 cannot be verified. The CDR3 has 15 amino acids. Germline assignment: CDR1 SGHDN and CDR2 FVKESK. CDR3 sequence reads: CASSPGPPGYTEAFF.

The rearrangement uses TRBV29-1 and TRBJ2-7; TCRdb returns TRBD2, unconfirmable since there is no DNA. The CDR3 totals 16 residues. Per germline, CDR1 SQVTM and CDR2 ANQGSEA. CDR3 protein: CSVEGLTSGNSYEQYF.

The chain couples TRBV29-1 to TRBJ1-6. CDR1 is SQVTM and CDR2 is ANQGSEA in the germline V gene. The CDR3 consists of 13 residues. The CDR3 loop is CSVEEGNNSPLHF.

The chain is built from TRBV5-1 and TRBJ2-5. Germline CDR1 SGHRS, CDR2 YFSETQ. This CDR3 contains 13 residues. CDR3 in amino acids: CASSLGLMETQYF.

The chain is built from TRBV7-6 and TRBJ1-1; TCRdb's D gene call, TRBD1, goes unchecked for lack of DNA. CDR1 and CDR2 (germline): SGHVS, FNYEAQ. The CDR3 loop spans 17 amino acids. CDR3 amino acids: CASSAAPNRGGNTEAFF.

The chain links TRBV29-1 to TRBJ2-2; TCRdb's D call of TRBD1 is untestable without DNA. The CDR3 has 14 amino acids. Germline assignment: CDR1 SQVTM and CDR2 ANQGSEA. This chain's CDR3 is CSVEAGTVNGELFF.

The chain recombines TRBV5-1 with TRBJ2-2. CDR3 length equals 13 residues. The germline CDR1 and CDR2 sequences are SGHRS and YFSETQ. This CDR3 reads CASSLVWTGELFF.

The CDR3 reads CSAGGHNTGELFF. The chain combines TRBV29-1 with TRBJ2-2; the D call from TCRdb, TRBD2, cannot be confirmed without DNA. Germline CDR1 reads SQVTM; CDR2 reads ANQGSEA. CDR3 length: 13 residues.

The chain has TRBV7-9 and TRBJ2-6; TCRdb calls TRBD1, which cannot be checked without DNA. The CDR3 covers 17 residues. Germline CDR1 and CDR2: SEHNR and FQNEAQ (reference sequence). The CDR3 sequence: CASSPRDRGPGANVLTF.